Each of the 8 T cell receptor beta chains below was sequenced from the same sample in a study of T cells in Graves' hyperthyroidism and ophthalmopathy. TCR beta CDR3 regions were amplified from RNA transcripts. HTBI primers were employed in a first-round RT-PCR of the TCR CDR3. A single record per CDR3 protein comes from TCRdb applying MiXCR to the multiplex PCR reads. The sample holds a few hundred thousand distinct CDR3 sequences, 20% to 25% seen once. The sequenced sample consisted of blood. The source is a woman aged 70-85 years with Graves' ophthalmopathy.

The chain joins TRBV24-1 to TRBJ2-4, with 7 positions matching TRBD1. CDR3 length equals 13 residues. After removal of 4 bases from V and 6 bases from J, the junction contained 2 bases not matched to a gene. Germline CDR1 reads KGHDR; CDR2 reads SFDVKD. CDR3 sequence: CATSDRDRNIQYF. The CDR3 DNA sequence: TGTGCCACCAGTGACCGGGACAGAAACATTCAGTACTTC.

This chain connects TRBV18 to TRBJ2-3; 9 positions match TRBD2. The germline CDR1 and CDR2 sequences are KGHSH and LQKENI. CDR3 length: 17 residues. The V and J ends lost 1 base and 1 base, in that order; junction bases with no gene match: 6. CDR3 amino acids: CASSPQQTSGRTDTQYF. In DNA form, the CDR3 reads TGTGCCAGCTCACCACAACAGACTAGCGGCCGCACAGATACGCAGTATTTT. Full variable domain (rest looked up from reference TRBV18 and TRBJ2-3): NAGVMQNPRHLVRRRGQEARLRCSPMKGHSHVYWYRQLPEEGLKFMVYLQKENIIDESGMPKERFSAEFPKEGPSILRIQQVVRGDSAAYFCASSPQQTSGRTDTQYFGPGTRLTVL.

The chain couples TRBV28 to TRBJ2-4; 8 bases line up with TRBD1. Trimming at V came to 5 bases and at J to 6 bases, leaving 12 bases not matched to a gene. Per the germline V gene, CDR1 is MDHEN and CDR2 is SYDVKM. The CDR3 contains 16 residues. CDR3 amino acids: CASSLGQGLVINIQYF. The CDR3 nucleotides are TGTGCCAGCAGTCTTGGACAGGGCCTTGTGATAAACATTCAGTACTTC.

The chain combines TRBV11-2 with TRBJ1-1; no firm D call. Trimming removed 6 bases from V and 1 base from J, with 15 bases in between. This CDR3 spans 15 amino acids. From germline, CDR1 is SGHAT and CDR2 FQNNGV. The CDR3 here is CASSTPATGNTEAFF. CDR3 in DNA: TGTGCCAGCAGTACCCCCGCTACGGGGAACACTGAAGCTTTCTTT.

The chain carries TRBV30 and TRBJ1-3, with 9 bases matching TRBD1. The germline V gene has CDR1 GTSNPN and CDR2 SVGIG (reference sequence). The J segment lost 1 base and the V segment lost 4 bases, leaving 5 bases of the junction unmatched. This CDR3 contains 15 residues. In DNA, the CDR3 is TGTGCCTGGAACAGGGGGCTGGTGTCTGGAAACACCATATATTTT. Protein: CAWNRGLVSGNTIYF.

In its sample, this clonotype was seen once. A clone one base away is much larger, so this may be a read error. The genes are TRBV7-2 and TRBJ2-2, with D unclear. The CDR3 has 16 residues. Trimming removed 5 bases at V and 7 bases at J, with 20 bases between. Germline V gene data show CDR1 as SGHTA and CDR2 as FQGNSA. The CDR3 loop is CASSPKVRPTGGELFF. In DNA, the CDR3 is TGTGCCAGCAGCCCGAAAGTCCGACCAACGGGCGGGGAGCTGTTTTTT.

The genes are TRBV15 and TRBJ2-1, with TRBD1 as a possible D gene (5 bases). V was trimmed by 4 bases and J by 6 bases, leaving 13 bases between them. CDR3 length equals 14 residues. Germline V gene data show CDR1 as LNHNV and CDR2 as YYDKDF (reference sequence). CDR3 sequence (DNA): TGTGCCACCAGCATCGTGGGGCCTGGCAATGAGCAGTTCTTC. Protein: CATSIVGPGNEQFF.

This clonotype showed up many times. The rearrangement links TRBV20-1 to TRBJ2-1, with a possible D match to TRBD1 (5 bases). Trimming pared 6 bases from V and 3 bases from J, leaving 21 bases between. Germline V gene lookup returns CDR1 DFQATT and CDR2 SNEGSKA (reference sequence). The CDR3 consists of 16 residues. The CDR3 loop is CSAINQGSLFYNEQFF. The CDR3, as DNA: TGCAGTGCGATAAACCAGGGATCCCTGTTCTACAATGAGCAGTTCTTC.